What follows is one T cell receptor (beta chain) and its context. Its antigen is undetermined. The CDR3 runs to 15 residues. Trimming removed 4 bases at V and 4 bases at J, with 16 bases between. From germline, CDR1 is LNHDA and CDR2 SQIVND (reference sequence). Healthy bone marrow donors formed the donor group. The data belong to a study of cytomegalovirus exposure and HLA in healthy donors. In the PCR, 60 Vbeta and 13 Jbeta primers were used. Only in-frame clones appear in the TCRdb table, and some are missing; sequencing was by immunoSEQ multiplex PCR. There are approximately 110,000 clones in the sample; about 78% occur only once, and approximately 1.3% lies in the top ten. Study-level results: As a later analysis showed, a missense DCLRE1C variant was linked to trimming of TCR beta V- and J-genes. No immune exposure information besides CMV serostatus was available.

The TCR comes from a man younger than 45 in good health and CMV-seronegative. This rearrangement joins TRBV19 to TRBJ1-1, with D tentatively TRBD1 (6 bases). Sample: PBMCs. The CDR3: CASSTSAGARTEAFF. The DNA of the CDR3 is TGTGCCAGTAGTACCAGCGCAGGGGCCCGCACTGAAGCTTTCTTT.